A selection of T cell receptor beta chains follows, all from one sample in a study of CD8 T cells in ankylosing spondylitis. One entry per CDR3 protein results from TCRdb running MiXCR on the 5' RACE reads. Of 350,000 or so distinct CDR3 sequences listed, 14% to 15% are singletons. Sequencing used blood, either unsorted or a sorted T cell fraction (not recorded which). These receptor sequences come from a male donor with ankylosing spondylitis or in good health (not recorded which). Each CDR3 is given with its conserved first and last residue. Each record gives: D gene, V gene, clone size, J gene, CDR3 DNA, CDR3 protein. D genes are given only for firm matches. Expanded clones are given a class, and other clones once, few, many or no size at all.

d_call: TRBD1
v_call: TRBV5-1
clone_size: few
j_call: TRBJ2-2
cdr3_nt: TGCGCCAGCAGCACTCCAGGGGGCCCCGGGGAGCTGTTTTTT
cdr3_aa: CASSTPGGPGELFF

d_call: -
v_call: TRBV15
clone_size: -
j_call: TRBJ2-5
cdr3_nt: TGTGCCACCAGCAGAGATCCCAAGGAGACCCAGTACTTC
cdr3_aa: CATSRDPKETQYF

d_call: -
v_call: TRBV10-1
clone_size: few
j_call: TRBJ1-1
cdr3_nt: TGCGCCAGCAGCCGCGAAGTGGCGAACACTGAAGCTTTCTTT
cdr3_aa: CASSREVANTEAFF

d_call: -
v_call: TRBV19
clone_size: few
j_call: TRBJ1-1
cdr3_nt: TGTGCCAGTAGTATAGATGCGGGCAGTAGGAACACTGAAGCTTTCTTT
cdr3_aa: CASSIDAGSRNTEAFF

d_call: -
v_call: TRBV5-5
clone_size: -
j_call: TRBJ1-2
cdr3_nt: TGTGCCAGCTCCCGGGATAGCGGAAACTATGGCTACACCTTC
cdr3_aa: CASSRDSGNYGYTF

d_call: -
v_call: TRBV20-1
clone_size: few
j_call: TRBJ2-5
cdr3_nt: TGCAGTGCTAGATCGACTAGGGGCCCAGAGACCCAGTACTTC
cdr3_aa: CSARSTRGPETQYF

d_call: TRBD1
v_call: TRBV2
clone_size: -
j_call: TRBJ2-3
cdr3_nt: TGTGCCAGCAGTGATGGCCGAACCCCGGGACAGAAGTCCGCAGATACGCAGTATTTT
cdr3_aa: CASSDGRTPGQKSADTQYF

d_call: TRBD1
v_call: TRBV27
clone_size: -
j_call: TRBJ2-7
cdr3_nt: TGTGCCAGCAGCTACTCACGGGGGACAGGGTTGACGTACGAGCAGTACTTC
cdr3_aa: CASSYSRGTGLTYEQYF

d_call: TRBD1
v_call: TRBV5-8
clone_size: few
j_call: TRBJ1-2
cdr3_nt: TGTGCCAGCCCCAGCTCGGGACAGCATAACTATGGCTACACCTTC
cdr3_aa: CASPSSGQHNYGYTF

d_call: TRBD2
v_call: TRBV12-3/TRBV12-4
clone_size: many
j_call: TRBJ2-1
cdr3_nt: TGTGCCAGCAGCTTAGCGGGGGGGAGGAATGAGCAGTTCTTC
cdr3_aa: CASSLAGGRNEQFF

d_call: TRBD2
v_call: TRBV20-1
clone_size: -
j_call: TRBJ2-5
cdr3_nt: TGCAGTGCTAGATCCGGACTAGCCATGGGTGGGCCCCAGTACTTC
cdr3_aa: CSARSGLAMGGPQYF

d_call: -
v_call: TRBV7-2
clone_size: few
j_call: TRBJ2-3
cdr3_nt: TGTGCCAGCAGCCCTAGAGAAAGGAGGGGGACAGATACGCAGTATTTT
cdr3_aa: CASSPRERRGTDTQYF

d_call: -
v_call: TRBV12-3/TRBV12-4
clone_size: few
j_call: TRBJ2-5
cdr3_nt: TGTGCCAGCAGTAACTCAGGGGAGACCCAGTACTTC
cdr3_aa: CASSNSGETQYF

d_call: -
v_call: TRBV20-1
clone_size: few
j_call: TRBJ1-4
cdr3_nt: TGCAGTGCTAGAGTATTCCAGGAGGGGCTTAATGAAAAACTGTTTTTT
cdr3_aa: CSARVFQEGLNEKLFF